This TCR beta chain was identified in a study of control samples from healthy donors and cancer patients. The CDR3 contains 11 residues. Germline V CDR1 and CDR2: GTSNPN, SVGIG (reference sequence). V lost 1 base and J 2 bases, leaving 2 bases between the germline ends. Using immunoSEQ multiplex PCR, the repertoire was profiled, and TCRdb retains in-frame clones only, with some absent. The table records more than 85,000 clones, roughly four fifths of them present only once. This clone was picked up a small number of times. The sequenced material came from blood. The gene calls are TRBV30 and TRBJ1-1, with D unresolved. This receptor was obtained from a woman aged 45-60 years in good health. The CDR3 region is CAWSDNTEAFF. CDR3 DNA: TGTGCCTGGAGTGATAACACTGAAGCTTTCTTT.